This T cell receptor (beta chain) was obtained from a study of blood T cells in healthy people across ages (dated by TCRdb to about 2015). Broadly, across the study: In model experiments, template switching captured about one uniquely barcoded TCR beta cDNA molecule for every two T cells. Using the same blood draw, the study looked at two additional independent replicas of 1 million unique cDNA reads for two donors, one aged 18 to 30 and the other aged 80 or older. To avoid experimental bias, donors of different ages were randomly spread across the sequencing lanes. Donors were grouped into four age groups: young (average 16 years), middle-aged (less than 40), aged (roughly 62) and long-lived (just over 80). Age-related changes in TCR beta repertoire diversity were measured in the study by deep sequencing normalized with unique cDNA molecular identifiers.

To note about this clonotype: What antigen it recognizes has not been identified. Base qualities are not recorded, but no much larger clone differs from it by a single base.

What the research found in general, with its limitations: Donor CMV infection status was unknown, potentially confounding age-related changes in expanded clonotypes. Compared with the aged group, the long-lived group had more naive CD4+ T cells, fewer expanded clones and increased TCR diversity, a pattern suggesting age selection. A strong correlation was found between observed TCR beta diversity and the percentage of naive T cells measured by flow cytometry. As age increased, observed TCR beta diversity per million T cells dropped in a roughly linear way, and a significant reduction was already evident by age about 40. Because profiling used bulk unsorted PBMCs, naive and antigen-experienced compartments could not be compared conclusively. Total diversity estimates from one million sequenced T cells were considered lower bounds and underestimates.

Donors were 40 or so systemically healthy Caucasian individuals from Russia aged roughly 6 to 95 years. Approximately 10 milliliters of peripheral blood were collected from each donor into EDTA-treated Vacutainer tubes. Ficoll-Paque density-gradient centrifugation was used to isolate PBMCs, with at least 7 million per sample. Total RNA was extracted from PBMCs with Trizol reagent, with at least 6 micrograms obtained per sample. For every donor, an aliquot of PBMCs went through flow cytometry to measure the percentages of naive CD45RAhigh/CD27high T cells. Library creation used 5' RACE. Instrument on record: Illumina HiSeq 2500. The second PCR ran for roughly 7 to 12 cycles and used a J-beta primer mix along with a sample-barcoded 5' primer. A template-switch 5' adaptor carrying 12 random nucleotides introduced a unique molecular identifier onto each TCR beta cDNA molecule. Each sample yielded at least 3 million CDR3-containing paired-end reads. All of the RNA was converted into first-strand cDNA using the Mint cDNA synthesis kit, with a TRBC-specific oligonucleotide serving as the primer. Following uracil-DNA glycosylase treatment, a first 18-cycle PCR with universal primers M1SS and BC2_uni_R was performed on all cDNA. The source study handled its data this way. For normalization, 1 million high-quality reads, each with a distinct molecular identifier, were randomly selected from each sample. Instead of being binned into consensus sequences, reads with shared molecular identifiers were discarded. MiTCR, with a Q25 quality threshold and the strictest error-elimination algorithm, was used for CDR3 identification, clonotype clustering and error correction. A nonparametric unseen species model with Euler transformation was used to estimate lower-bound total TCR beta diversity. TCRdb cleaned the public reads at Q25 with fastp, built clones with MiXCR and kept in-frame beta chains. Every distinct CDR3 protein forms one entry, paired with its most common genes and DNA. What appears here as the V and J calls and clone size reflects TCRdb's work, not the paper's. This sample gives 1.2 million to 1.5 million distinct CDR3 sequences in total; about 40% of them show up just once. The ten most abundant clones make up 7% to 9% of the sample.

This TCR was sampled from a woman under 30 in good health. The material sequenced was blood.

The sequence in DNA is TGTGCCAGCAGCTTGAATACTGATGGGGTGTCGGGCGGCGGCTACACCTTC. This sequence encodes CASSLNTDGVSGGGYTF. The rearranged segments are TRBV5-6 and TRBJ1-2, with the D gene uncertain. The CDR3 starts with the cysteine, ends with the phenylalanine, and has 17 residues. Only the CDR3 region is kept as DNA, spanning 51 bases read in frame from base 1. V and J are truncated by 1 base and 8 bases respectively, leaving an intervening sequence of 24 bases. Taken from the germline V gene, the CDR1 and CDR2 loops are SGHDT and YYEEEE.